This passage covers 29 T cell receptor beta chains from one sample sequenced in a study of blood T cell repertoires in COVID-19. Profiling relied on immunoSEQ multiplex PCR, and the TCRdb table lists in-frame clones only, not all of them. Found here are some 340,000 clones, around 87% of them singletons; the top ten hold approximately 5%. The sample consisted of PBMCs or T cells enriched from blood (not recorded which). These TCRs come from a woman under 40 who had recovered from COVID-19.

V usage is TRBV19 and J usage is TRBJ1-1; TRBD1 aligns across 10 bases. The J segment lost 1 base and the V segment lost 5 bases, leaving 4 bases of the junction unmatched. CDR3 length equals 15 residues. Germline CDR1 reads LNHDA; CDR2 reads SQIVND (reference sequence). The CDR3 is CASSGRDRGNTEAFF. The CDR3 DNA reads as TGTGCCAGTAGTGGCCGGGACAGGGGGAACACTGAAGCTTTCTTT. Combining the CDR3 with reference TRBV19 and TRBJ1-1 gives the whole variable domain DGGITQSPKYLFRKEGQNVTLSCEQNLNHDAMYWYRQDPGQGLRLIYYSQIVNDFQKGDIAEGYSVSREKKESFPLTVTSAQKNPTAFYLCASSGRDRGNTEAFFGQGTRLTVV.

CDR3 residues: CASSYWTGSNTGELFF. DNA of the CDR3: TGTGCCAGCAGTTACTGGACAGGATCGAACACCGGGGAGCTGTTTTTT. This chain links TRBV6-5 with TRBJ2-2, with 7 positions matching TRBD1. Trimming took 1 base from V and 0 from J; bases not matched to a gene: 2. The CDR3 contains 16 residues. Looked up from germline, CDR1 is MNHEY and CDR2 is SVGAGI.

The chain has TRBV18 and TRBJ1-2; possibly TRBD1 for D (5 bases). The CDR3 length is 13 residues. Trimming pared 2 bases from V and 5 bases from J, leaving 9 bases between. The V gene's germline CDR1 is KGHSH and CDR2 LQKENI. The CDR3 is CASSPSQEYGYTF. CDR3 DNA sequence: TGTGCCAGCTCACCATCACAGGAGTATGGCTACACCTTC.

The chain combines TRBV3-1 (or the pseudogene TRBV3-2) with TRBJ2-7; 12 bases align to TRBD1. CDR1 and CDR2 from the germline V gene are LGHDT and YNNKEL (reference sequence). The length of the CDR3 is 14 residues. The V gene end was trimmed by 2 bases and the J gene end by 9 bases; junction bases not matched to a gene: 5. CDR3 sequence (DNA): TGTGCCAGCAGCCAAAGTGGGACAGGGGGCGTGCAGTACTTC. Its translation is CASSQSGTGGVQYF.

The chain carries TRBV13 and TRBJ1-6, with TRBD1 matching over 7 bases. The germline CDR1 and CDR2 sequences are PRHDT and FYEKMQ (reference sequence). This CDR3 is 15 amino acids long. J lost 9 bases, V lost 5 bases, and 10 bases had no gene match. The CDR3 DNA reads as TGTGCCAGCAGCGATAGACAGGGATATGGTTCACCCCTCCACTTT. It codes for CASSDRQGYGSPLHF. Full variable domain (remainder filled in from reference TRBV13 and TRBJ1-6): AAGVIQSPRHLIKEKRETATLKCYPIPRHDTVYWYQQGPGQDPQFLISFYEKMQSDKGSIPDRFSAQQFSDYHSELNMSSLELGDSALYFCASSDRQGYGSPLHFGNGTRLTVT.

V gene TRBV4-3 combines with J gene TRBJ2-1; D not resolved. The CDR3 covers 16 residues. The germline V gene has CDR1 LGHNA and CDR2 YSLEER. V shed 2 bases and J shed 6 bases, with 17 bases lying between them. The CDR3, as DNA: TGCGCCAGCAGCCAAATGATGGCTAGTGAAGGCAATGAGCAGTTCTTC. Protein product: CASSQMMASEGNEQFF.

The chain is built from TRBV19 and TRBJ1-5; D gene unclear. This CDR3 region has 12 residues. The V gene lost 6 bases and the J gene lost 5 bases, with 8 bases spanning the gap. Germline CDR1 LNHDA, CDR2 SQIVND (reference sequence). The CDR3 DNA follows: TGTGCCAGTAGCGGAGCGGATCAGCCCCAGCATTTT. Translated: CASSGADQPQHF. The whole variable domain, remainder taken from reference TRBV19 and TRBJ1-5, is DGGITQSPKYLFRKEGQNVTLSCEQNLNHDAMYWYRQDPGQGLRLIYYSQIVNDFQKGDIAEGYSVSREKKESFPLTVTSAQKNPTAFYLCASSGADQPQHFGDGTRLSIL.

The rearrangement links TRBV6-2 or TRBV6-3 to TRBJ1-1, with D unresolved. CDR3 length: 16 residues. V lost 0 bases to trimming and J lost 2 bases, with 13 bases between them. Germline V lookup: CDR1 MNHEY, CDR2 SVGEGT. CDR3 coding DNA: TGTGCCAGCAGTTACTCGGCCCTGGCAGTTAACACTGAAGCTTTCTTT. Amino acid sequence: CASSYSALAVNTEAFF.

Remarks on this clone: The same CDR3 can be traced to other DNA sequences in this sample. CDR3 DNA: TGTGCCAGCAGTTTGAGGGGGCCCTATGGCTACACCTTC. Translating it yields CASSLRGPYGYTF. The J gene is TRBJ1-2, the V gene TRBV28, with 7 bases that match TRBD1. Trimming at V came to 3 bases and at J to 4 bases, leaving 2 bases not matched to a gene. Germline assignment: CDR1 MDHEN and CDR2 SYDVKM. The length of the CDR3 is 13 residues.

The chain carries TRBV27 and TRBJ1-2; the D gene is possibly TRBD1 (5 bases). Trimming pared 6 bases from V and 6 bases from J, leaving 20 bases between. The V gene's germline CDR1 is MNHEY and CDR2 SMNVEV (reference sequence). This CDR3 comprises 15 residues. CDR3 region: CASSYTPGLRNGYTF. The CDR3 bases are TGTGCCAGCAGCTATACTCCGGGACTGCGGAATGGCTACACCTTC.

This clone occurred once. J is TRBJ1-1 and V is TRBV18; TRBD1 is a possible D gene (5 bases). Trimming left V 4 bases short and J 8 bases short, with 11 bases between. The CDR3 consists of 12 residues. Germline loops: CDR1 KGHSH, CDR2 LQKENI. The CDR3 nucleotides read TGTGCCAGCTCACTTTCTCGGGGGGAAGCTTTCTTT. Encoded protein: CASSLSRGEAFF.

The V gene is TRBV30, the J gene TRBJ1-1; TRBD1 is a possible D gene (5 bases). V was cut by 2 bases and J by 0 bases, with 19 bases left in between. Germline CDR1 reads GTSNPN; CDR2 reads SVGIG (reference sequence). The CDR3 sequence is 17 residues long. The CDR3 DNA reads TGTGCCTGGAGTAGGGGCCGAACTTTTCCCATGAACACTGAAGCTTTCTTT. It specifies CAWSRGRTFPMNTEAFF.

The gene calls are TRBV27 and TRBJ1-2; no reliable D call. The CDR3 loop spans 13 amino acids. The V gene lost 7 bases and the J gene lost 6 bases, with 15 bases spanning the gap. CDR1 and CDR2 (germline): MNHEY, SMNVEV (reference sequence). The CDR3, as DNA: TGTGCCAGCACCCTCCGGGAGGGCGATGGCTACACCTTC. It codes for CASTLREGDGYTF.

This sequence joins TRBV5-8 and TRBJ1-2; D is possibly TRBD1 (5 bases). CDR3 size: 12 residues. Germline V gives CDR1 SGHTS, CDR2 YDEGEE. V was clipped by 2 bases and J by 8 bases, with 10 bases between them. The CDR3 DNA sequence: TGTGCCAGCAGCTTCACAGGTGGCGGCTACACCTTC. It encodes CASSFTGGGYTF. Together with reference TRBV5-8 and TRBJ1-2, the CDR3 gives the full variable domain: EAGVTQSPTHLIKTRGQQATLRCSPISGHTSVYWYQQALGLGLQFLLWYDEGEERNRGNFPPRFSGRQFPNYSSELNVNALELEDSALYLCASSFTGGGYTFGSGTRLTVV.

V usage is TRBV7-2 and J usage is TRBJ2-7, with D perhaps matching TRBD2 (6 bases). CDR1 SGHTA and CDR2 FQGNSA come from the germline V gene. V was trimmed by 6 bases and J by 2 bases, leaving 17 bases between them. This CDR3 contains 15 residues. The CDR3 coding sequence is TGTGCCAGCAGTAAACCGGGACTCGGCCCCTACGAGCAGTACTTC. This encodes CASSKPGLGPYEQYF. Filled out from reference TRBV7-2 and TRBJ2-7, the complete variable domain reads GAGVSQSPSNKVTEKGKDVELRCDPISGHTALYWYRQSLGQGLEFLIYFQGNSAPDKSGLPSDRFSAERTGGSVSTLTIQRTQQEDSAVYLCASSKPGLGPYEQYFGPGTRLTVT.

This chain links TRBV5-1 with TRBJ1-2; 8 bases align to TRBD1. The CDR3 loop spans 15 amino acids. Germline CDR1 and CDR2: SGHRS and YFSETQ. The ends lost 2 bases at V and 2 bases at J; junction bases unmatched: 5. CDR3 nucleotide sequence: TGCGCCAGCAGCTTCGGGACAGGCGCAAACTATGGCTACACCTTC. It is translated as CASSFGTGANYGYTF.

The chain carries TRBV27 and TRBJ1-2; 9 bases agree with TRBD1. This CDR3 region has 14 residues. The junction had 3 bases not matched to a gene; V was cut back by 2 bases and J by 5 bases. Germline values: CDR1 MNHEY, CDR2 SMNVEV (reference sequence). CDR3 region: CASSLTGGGYGYTF. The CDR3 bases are TGTGCCAGCAGTTTAACAGGGGGCGGGTATGGCTACACCTTC.

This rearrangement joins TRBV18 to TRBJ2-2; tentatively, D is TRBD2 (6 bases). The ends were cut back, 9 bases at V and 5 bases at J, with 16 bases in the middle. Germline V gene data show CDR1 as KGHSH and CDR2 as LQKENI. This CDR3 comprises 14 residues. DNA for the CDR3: TGTGCCAGTTACACTGGGACTGATACCGGGGAGCTGTTTTTT. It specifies CASYTGTDTGELFF.

This CDR3 reads CASSSYTGGSYNEQFF. CDR3 DNA sequence: TGTGCCAGCAGCTCCTATACGGGGGGGTCCTACAATGAGCAGTTCTTC. This chain uses TRBV3-1 (or the pseudogene TRBV3-2) with TRBJ2-1; 8 positions agree with TRBD2. Trimming at V came to 5 bases and at J to 1 base, leaving 7 bases not matched to a gene. The CDR3 spans 16 residues. Germline V lookup: CDR1 LGHDT, CDR2 YNNKEL (reference sequence).

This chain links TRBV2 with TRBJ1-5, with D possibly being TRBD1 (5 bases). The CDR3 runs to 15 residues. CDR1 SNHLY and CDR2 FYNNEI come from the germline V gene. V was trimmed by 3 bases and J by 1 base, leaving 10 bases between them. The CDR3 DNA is TGTGCCAGCAGTGATGGCAGGGCGAGCAATCAGCCCCAGCATTTT. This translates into CASSDGRASNQPQHF.

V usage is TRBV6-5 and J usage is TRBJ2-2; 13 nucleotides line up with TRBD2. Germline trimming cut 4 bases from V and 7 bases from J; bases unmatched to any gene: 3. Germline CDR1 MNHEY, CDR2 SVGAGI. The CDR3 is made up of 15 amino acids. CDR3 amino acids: CASSWGTSGVGELFF. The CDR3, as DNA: TGTGCCAGCAGTTGGGGGACTAGCGGGGTCGGGGAGCTGTTTTTT.

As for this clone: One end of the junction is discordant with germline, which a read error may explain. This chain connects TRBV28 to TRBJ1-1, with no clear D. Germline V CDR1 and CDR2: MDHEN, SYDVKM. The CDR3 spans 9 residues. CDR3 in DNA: TGTGCCAGCAGGCCGGGTTATAACTTT. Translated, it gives CASRPGYNF.

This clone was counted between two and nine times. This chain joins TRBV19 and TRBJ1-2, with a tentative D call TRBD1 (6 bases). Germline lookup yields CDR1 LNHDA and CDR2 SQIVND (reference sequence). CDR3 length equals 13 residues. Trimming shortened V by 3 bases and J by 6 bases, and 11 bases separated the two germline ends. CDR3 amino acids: CASSINRVHGYTF. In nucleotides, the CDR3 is TGTGCCAGTAGTATTAACAGGGTGCATGGCTACACCTTC.

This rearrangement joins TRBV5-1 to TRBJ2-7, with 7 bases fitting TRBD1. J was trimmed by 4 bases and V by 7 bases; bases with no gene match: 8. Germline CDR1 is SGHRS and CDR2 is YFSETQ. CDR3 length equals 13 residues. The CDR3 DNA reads TGCGCCAGCTGCCCGGACAGGCCGTACGAGCAGTACTTC. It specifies CASCPDRPYEQYF.

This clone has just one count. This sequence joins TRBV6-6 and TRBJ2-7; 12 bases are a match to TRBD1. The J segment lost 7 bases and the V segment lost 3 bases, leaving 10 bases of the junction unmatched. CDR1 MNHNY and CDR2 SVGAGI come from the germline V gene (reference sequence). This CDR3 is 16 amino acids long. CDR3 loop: CASSYSPGQGAREQYF. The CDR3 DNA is TGTGCCAGCAGTTATTCACCGGGACAGGGGGCTCGGGAGCAGTACTTC.

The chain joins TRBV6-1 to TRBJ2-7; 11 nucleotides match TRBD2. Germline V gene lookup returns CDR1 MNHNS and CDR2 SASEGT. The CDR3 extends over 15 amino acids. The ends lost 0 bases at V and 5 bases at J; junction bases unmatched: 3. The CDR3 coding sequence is TGTGCCAGCAGTGAAGCTAGCGGGGGGGCGCACGAGCAGTACTTC. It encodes CASSEASGGAHEQYF.

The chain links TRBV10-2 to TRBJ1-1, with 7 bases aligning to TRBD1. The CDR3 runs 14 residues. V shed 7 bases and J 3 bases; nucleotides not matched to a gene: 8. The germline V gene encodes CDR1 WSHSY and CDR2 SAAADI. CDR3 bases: TGCGCCAGCACCGTGACAGGGTGGGACACTGAAGCTTTCTTT. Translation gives CASTVTGWDTEAFF.

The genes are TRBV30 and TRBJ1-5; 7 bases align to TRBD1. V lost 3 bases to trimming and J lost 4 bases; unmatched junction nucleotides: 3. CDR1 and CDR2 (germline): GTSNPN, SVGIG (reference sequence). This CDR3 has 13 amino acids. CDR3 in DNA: TGTGCCTGGAGCGGGACAGAAAATCAGCCCCAGCATTTT. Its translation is CAWSGTENQPQHF.

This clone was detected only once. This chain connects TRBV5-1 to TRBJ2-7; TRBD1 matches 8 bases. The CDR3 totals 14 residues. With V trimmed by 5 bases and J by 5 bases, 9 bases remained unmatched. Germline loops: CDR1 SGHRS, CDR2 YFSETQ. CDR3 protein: CASRSDRGRNEQYF. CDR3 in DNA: TGCGCCAGCAGAAGCGACAGGGGTCGGAACGAGCAGTACTTC. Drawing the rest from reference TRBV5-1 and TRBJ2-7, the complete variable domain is KAGVTQTPRYLIKTRGQQVTLSCSPISGHRSVSWYQQTPGQGLQFLFEYFSETQRNKGNFPGRFSGRQFSNSRSEMNVSTLELGDSALYLCASRSDRGRNEQYFGPGTRLTVT.